The entry that follows covers one T cell receptor (beta chain) sequence. A read error may produce the germline difference seen at one junction end. This record comes from a study of CD8+CD57+ T cells in acquired aplastic anemia. Previously, flow cytometry had revealed CD8+CD57+ cell expansion in the patients chosen for sequencing. There was no therapy given to any patient before the blood sampling took place. The CDR3 is 15 residues long. Germline V gene sequence: CDR1 DFQATT, CDR2 SNEGSKA (reference sequence). Genomic DNA provided the template from which TCR beta VDJ and CDR3 profiles were obtained. TCRdb reprocessed the reads with MiXCR, giving one entry per CDR3 protein. The sample has around 200,000 distinct CDR3 sequences, roughly 50% seen once.

Material: sorted CD4+, CD8+, or CD8+CD57+ T cells (not recorded which) from PBMCs. The source is a human donor with aplastic anemia. The chain carries TRBV20-1 and TRBJ1-6; unclear D gene. This CDR3 is CSARDRSPYNSPLHF. Written as DNA, the CDR3 is TGCAGTGCTAGGGACCGGAGCCCCTATAACTCACCCCTCCACTTT.